This TCR beta chain was recovered during a study of Graves' ophthalmopathy and Graves' hyperthyroidism. The CDR3 loop spans 14 amino acids. Germline lookup yields CDR1 LNHDA and CDR2 SQIVND (reference sequence). V lost 6 bases to trimming and J lost 2 bases, with 13 bases between them. Study-wide findings and caveats: The model's ophthalmopathy progression predictions had more than 55% sensitivity and 72.22% specificity.

RNA transcripts provided the template for amplifying TCR beta CDR3 regions. RT-PCR in the first round used HTBI primers; a second-round multiplex PCR followed. Each CDR3 protein gets one entry after TCRdb re-called the multiplex PCR reads with MiXCR. The top ten hold roughly 4% of the sample, which has approximately 540,000 distinct CDR3 sequences, about 40% seen once. This clonotype was seen at least ten times. Its antigen is not known. Symptoms, serum thyroxine and TRAb, thyroid ultrasound, and orbital computed tomography formed the diagnostic basis. Sequenced input: peripheral blood or thyroid tissue (not recorded which). The origin of this receptor is an adult man with Graves' hyperthyroidism. V is TRBV19 and J is TRBJ1-2; tentative D call: TRBD1 (5 bases). The DNA of the CDR3 is TGTGCCAGTAGAACCTTCCGGGACAACTATGGCTACACCTTC. Translating gives CASRTFRDNYGYTF.